This T cell receptor (beta chain) was sequenced for a study of OX40 agonist ivuxolimab in advanced cancers. Looking at the study overall: Ivuxolimab was an agonistic, fully human IgG2 monoclonal antibody directed against OX40 (CD134), a costimulatory receptor. Intravenous ivuxolimab was administered to patients every 2 weeks at six dose levels: 0.01, 0.1, 0.3, 1.5, 3 and 10 mg/kg. Among the roughly 52 dose-escalation patients, around 19 had hepatocellular carcinoma, roughly 15 melanoma, 9 renal cell carcinoma and 9 head and neck cancer. A male proportion of roughly 80% and a mean age of roughly 58 years, ranging from about 20 to 80, were recorded for the dose-escalation cohort. Patients were allowed to have had prior anti-PD-1, anti-PD-L1 or anti-CTLA-4 therapy, and 30% to 50% of the dose-escalation patients had previously received checkpoint inhibitors. Three dose-escalation patients achieved partial responses, one with hepatocellular carcinoma and two with cutaneous melanoma. The point of sequencing TCRbeta in the periphery was to test whether ivuxolimab changed TCR sequence diversity and drove clonal T-cell expansion. The monotherapy dose-escalation portion (N of about 47 patients) of the phase I ivuxolimab trial is reported in the paper. Here is what the overall study found, with its caveats: Low levels of normalized T-cell clonal expansion were also seen in some nonresponding patients. In the 0.1-3.0 mg/kg groups, partial responders were among the patients with the lowest normalized peripheral clonal expansion, particularly in CD8+ T cells. Clonal expansion of both CD4+ and CD8+ blood T cells was observed from baseline to week 6 at doses 0.1 to 3.0 mg/kg. After ivuxolimab, CD8+ T cells had more expanded clones than CD4+ T cells on average. The antigen specificity of the clonally expanded peripheral T cells was not determined.

About this clone itself: The antigen it binds to is not known. There are no base qualities to consult, and no much larger clone falls within one base.

Patients with autoimmune disease history or receiving systemic immunosuppression were excluded from the trial. Peripheral blood for TCR sequencing was drawn from every dose cohort at baseline, at cycle 4 day 1 and at cycle 7 day 1. Samples were obtained from an open-label, multicenter, first-in-human phase I dose-escalation trial of ivuxolimab. The trial enrolled adults with locally advanced or metastatic head and neck squamous cell, hepatocellular, melanoma or renal cell carcinoma. Before TCR sequencing, CD4+ T cells and CD8+ T cells from peripheral blood were sorted into separate populations. Reading the germline V gene gives CDR1 SGHVS and CDR2 FNYEAQ. Counted from cysteine to phenylalanine, this CDR3 has 15 amino acids. The DNA shown is the 45-base CDR3, in frame from base 1. The trim is 1 base for V and 9 bases for J, with a gap of 16 bases between the germline ends. For sequencing of the TCRbeta CDR3 region, genomic DNA was extracted from the sorted cells. TCRbeta CDR3 regions were sequenced using the immunoSEQ Assay. TCRdb retrieved this table from immuneACCESS and kept in-frame rearrangements only. Not all clones are present; in checked studies, unresolved V genes account for under half, and no reason is known for the remainder. In all, the sample holds about 83,000 clones, and around 85% of those were seen once. The ten largest clones take up approximately 7% of the sample.

Recombination linked TRBV7-6 to TRBJ2-1, and perhaps TRBD2 as D gene, on 6 matching bases. The specimen comprised CD4+ or CD8+ T cells sorted from blood, sampled in a trial of the OX40 agonist ivuxolimab. This receptor was obtained from an adult with an advanced solid tumor such as melanoma, head and neck, liver or kidney cancer. The nucleotide sequence is given as TGTGCCAGCAGCTTAGGGCAGGGAGGCGGTGGTGAGCAGTTCTTC. It codes for CASSLGQGGGGEQFF.